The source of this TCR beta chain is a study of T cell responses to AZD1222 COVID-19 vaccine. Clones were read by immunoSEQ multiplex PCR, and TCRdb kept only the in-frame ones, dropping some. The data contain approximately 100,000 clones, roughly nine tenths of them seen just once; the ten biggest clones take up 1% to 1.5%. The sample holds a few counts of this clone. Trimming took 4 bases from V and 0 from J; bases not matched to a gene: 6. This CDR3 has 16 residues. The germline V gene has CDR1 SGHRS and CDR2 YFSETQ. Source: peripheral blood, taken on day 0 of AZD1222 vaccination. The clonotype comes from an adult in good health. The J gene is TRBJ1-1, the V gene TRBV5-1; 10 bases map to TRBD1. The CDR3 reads CASSQGQGRVNTEAFF. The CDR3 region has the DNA TGCGCCAGCAGCCAGGGACAGGGGCGAGTGAACACTGAAGCTTTCTTT.